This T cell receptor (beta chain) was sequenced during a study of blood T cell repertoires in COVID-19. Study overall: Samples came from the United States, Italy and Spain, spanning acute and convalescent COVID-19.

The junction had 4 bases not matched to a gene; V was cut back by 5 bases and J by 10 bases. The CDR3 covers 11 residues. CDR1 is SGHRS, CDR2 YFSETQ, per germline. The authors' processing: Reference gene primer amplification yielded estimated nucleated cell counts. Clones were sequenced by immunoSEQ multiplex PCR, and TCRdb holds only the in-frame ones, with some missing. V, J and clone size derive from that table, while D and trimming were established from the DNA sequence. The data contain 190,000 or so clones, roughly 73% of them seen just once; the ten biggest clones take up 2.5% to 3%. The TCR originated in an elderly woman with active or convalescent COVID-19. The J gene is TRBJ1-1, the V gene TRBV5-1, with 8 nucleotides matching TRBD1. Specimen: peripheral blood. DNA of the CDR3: TGCGCCAGCAGACTGACAGGGGCAGCTTTCTTT. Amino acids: CASRLTGAAFF.